These T cell receptor beta chains were read from a single sample in a study of blood T cell repertoires in COVID-19. Repertoires were generated with immunoSEQ multiplex PCR, while TCRdb's copy carries only in-frame clones and drops some. The sample holds some 150,000 clones, 85% to 90% seen once. The sample was peripheral blood. These receptors were collected from a woman over 75 in a cohort sampled during active or convalescent COVID-19. The CDR3 runs from the conserved cysteine through the conserved F or W. Each record gives: D gene, V gene, J gene, CDR3 length, CDR3 protein, CDR3 DNA. D genes are given only for firm matches.

>-|TRBV18|TRBJ1-1|16
CASSPPSGGGNTEAFF
TGTGCCAGCTCACCACCAAGCGGGGGTGGGAACACTGAAGCTTTCTTT
>-|TRBV3-1/TRBV3-2|TRBJ2-2|12
CASSRLSGELFF
TGTGCCAGCAGCCGCCTGAGCGGGGAGCTGTTTTTT
>-|TRBV7-9|TRBJ2-5|16
CASSPHLTGQQETQYF
TGTGCCAGCAGCCCGCACTTGACAGGACAACAAGAGACCCAGTACTTC
>-|TRBV28|TRBJ1-1|14
CASSLRRFNTEAFF
TGTGCCAGCAGTTTACGGAGGTTTAACACTGAAGCTTTCTTT
>TRBD1|TRBV28|TRBJ1-2|13
CASSFLRGRGYTF
TGTGCCAGCTCCTTCCTCAGGGGGCGCGGCTACACCTTC
>-|TRBV6-5|TRBJ2-7|13
CASSSSPYYEQYF
TGTGCCAGCAGTTCCAGTCCTTACTACGAGCAGTACTTC
>TRBD2|TRBV2|TRBJ2-2|16
CASKAQSGVNTGELFF
TGTGCCAGCAAGGCTCAGAGCGGGGTGAACACCGGGGAGCTGTTTTTT
>TRBD1|TRBV19|TRBJ2-1|18
CASSIPIGQGARLREQFF
TGTGCCAGTAGTATCCCCATCGGACAGGGGGCGCGGTTACGTGAGCAGTTCTTC
>-|TRBV6-2/TRBV6-3|TRBJ2-7|16
CASSYSRQKTTYEQYF
TGTGCCAGCAGTTACTCGAGACAGAAAACCACCTACGAGCAGTACTTC
>-|TRBV20-1|TRBJ2-7|13
CSASAIRSYEQYF
TGCAGTGCTAGTGCTATCCGCTCCTACGAGCAGTACTTC
>TRBD1|TRBV15|TRBJ1-2|16
CATSRDRGQGTGGYTF
TGTGCCACCAGCAGAGATAGGGGACAGGGTACGGGAGGCTACACCTTC
>-|TRBV25-1|TRBJ1-6|14
CASSRRGGNSPLHF
TGTGCCAGCAGTCGAAGGGGAGGAAATTCACCCCTCCACTTT
>-|TRBV28|TRBJ1-1|13
CASSLPYNTEAFF
TGTGCCAGCAGTTTACCCTATAACACTGAAGCTTTCTTT
>-|TRBV5-6|TRBJ1-6|16
CASSFWDSARNSPLHF
TGTGCCAGCAGCTTTTGGGACTCCGCTAGAAATTCACCCCTCCACTTT
>-|TRBV5-1|TRBJ1-2|13
CASSLTTNYGYTF
TGCGCCAGCAGCCTCACAACAAACTATGGCTACACCTTC